This passage covers 18 T cell receptor beta chains from one sample sequenced in a study of identical twins. MiXCR was run by TCRdb on the 5' RACE reads, yielding one entry per CDR3 protein. The repertoire holds roughly 470,000 distinct CDR3 sequences, with roughly an eighth as singletons. These data were likewise used in another study, on yellow fever vaccine responses in identical twins.

The sequenced sample was CD4+ T cells sorted from blood. These receptors were collected from a woman aged 18 to 35 in good health.

This clonotype was recorded a few times. The V call is TRBV2, the J call TRBJ2-7; a possible D gene is TRBD1 (6 bases). V was clipped by 10 bases and J by 0 bases, with 10 bases between them. Germline V CDR1 and CDR2: SNHLY, FYNNEI. The CDR3 extends over 12 amino acids. CDR3 region: CATRGSSYEQYF. For the CDR3, the DNA is TGTGCCACGAGGGGGAGCTCCTACGAGCAGTACTTC. Full variable domain (outside the CDR3, taken from reference TRBV2 and TRBJ2-7): EPEVTQTPSHQVTQMGQEVILRCVPISNHLYFYWYRQILGQKVEFLVSFYNNEISEKSEIFDDQFSVERPDGSNFTLKIRSTKLEDSAMYFCATRGSSYEQYFGPGTRLTVT.

V usage is TRBV7-2 and J usage is TRBJ2-3, with D perhaps assigned TRBD1 or TRBD2 (6 bases each). CDR3 length: 15 residues. V shed 4 bases and J shed 2 bases, with 13 bases lying between them. Germline lookup yields CDR1 SGHTA and CDR2 FQGNSA. This chain's CDR3 is CASSSQWGATDTQYF. The CDR3 nucleotides are TGTGCCAGCAGCTCCCAGTGGGGGGCCACAGATACGCAGTATTTT.

This clonotype appeared a few times. The CDR3 DNA is TGCAGTGCATTAGACAGGGTCGGAATCTACGAGCAGTACTTC. Protein sequence: CSALDRVGIYEQYF. The chain carries TRBV20-1 and TRBJ2-7; 7 nucleotides align to TRBD1. CDR3 size: 14 residues. Germline CDR1 is DFQATT and CDR2 is SNEGSKA (reference sequence). With 6 bases clipped from V and 3 bases from J, the junction kept 11 bases outside the gene matches.

This clonotype was found a few times. V usage is TRBV15 and J usage is TRBJ1-2; 7 bases are a match to TRBD1. Germline CDR1 reads LNHNV; CDR2 reads YYDKDF (reference sequence). The CDR3 loop spans 15 amino acids. V lost 9 bases and J lost 6; bases outside the gene matches: 16. Written as DNA, the CDR3 is TGTGCCACTTCACTTCCTCGGACAGGCGTCAATGGCTACACCTTC. It translates to CATSLPRTGVNGYTF.

The chain combines TRBV5-1 with TRBJ2-3; 9 nucleotides agree with TRBD1. Trimming cost V 0 bases and J 5 bases; bases outside gene matches: 10. CDR1 SGHRS and CDR2 YFSETQ come from the germline V gene. The CDR3 sequence is 17 residues long. The DNA for the CDR3 is TGCGCCAGCAGCTTGGATCTACAGGGGGCGGGAGTAGATACGCAGTATTTT. Translating it yields CASSLDLQGAGVDTQYF.

In its sample, this clonotype was seen a few times. The junction departs from germline at one end; a sequencing error may be responsible. The CDR3 loop reads CASSLDYVETQYF. CDR3 nucleotide sequence: TGTGCTAGCAGCTTGGACTATGTGGAGACCCAGTACTTC. This rearrangement joins TRBV7-7 to TRBJ2-5; possibly TRBD2 for D (6 bases). The CDR3 contains 13 residues. CDR1 is SSHAT, CDR2 FNYEAQ, per germline (reference sequence).

This clonotype was counted between two and nine times. The chain couples TRBV5-1 to TRBJ2-1; a weak D match, TRBD2 (6 bases). CDR3 length: 15 amino acids. The germline V and J ends were trimmed by 0 bases and 8 bases, with 15 bases remaining between them. The germline CDR1 and CDR2 sequences are SGHRS and YFSETQ. The CDR3 nucleotides are TGCGCCAGCAGCTTGGGGCGGGACTCTCGGGATGAGCAGTTCTTC. It specifies CASSLGRDSRDEQFF.

The sample holds a few counts of this clonotype. The CDR3 is CASSLPMGPRETQYF. The CDR3 DNA sequence: TGTGCCAGCAGCTTACCAATGGGACCGCGGGAGACCCAGTACTTC. The genes are TRBV7-8 and TRBJ2-5, with D perhaps given as TRBD1 or TRBD2 (5 bases each). The CDR3 loop spans 15 amino acids. Trimming removed 2 bases at V and 5 bases at J, with 15 bases between. Germline lookup yields CDR1 SGHVS and CDR2 FQNEAQ.

This clonotype turned up a few times. The chain joins TRBV30 to TRBJ2-7; 7 bases align to TRBD1. V trimming: 0 bases; J trimming: 6 bases; junction bases outside the gene matches: 8. This CDR3 has 14 residues. The germline V gene has CDR1 GTSNPN and CDR2 SVGIG (reference sequence). As DNA, the CDR3 is TGTGCCTGGAGTGTTGAACAGGGGATAGGCGAGCAGTACTTC. This gives the protein CAWSVEQGIGEQYF. The whole variable domain, filled in from reference TRBV30 and TRBJ2-7, reads SQTIHQWPATLVQPVGSPLSLECTVEGTSNPNLYWYRQAAGRGLQLLFYSVGIGQISSEVPQNLSASRPQDRQFILSSKKLLLSDSGFYLCAWSVEQGIGEQYFGPGTRLTVT.

This chain joins TRBV5-1 and TRBJ2-7; D is ambiguous. CDR1 and CDR2 (germline): SGHRS, YFSETQ. The CDR3 sequence is 14 residues long. Trimming removed 0 bases at V and 4 bases at J, with 11 bases between. CDR3 coding DNA: TGCGCCAGCAGCTTGGAGGTGAGGATATACGAGCAGTACTTC. This encodes CASSLEVRIYEQYF.

At least ten counts were recorded for this clonotype. The rearrangement links TRBV7-2 to TRBJ2-3; tentatively, D is TRBD1 or TRBD2 (6 bases each). Germline V gene sequence: CDR1 SGHTA, CDR2 FQGNSA. V was pared by 0 bases and J by 4 bases, with 11 bases between. The CDR3 consists of 15 residues. CDR3 nucleotide sequence: TGTGCCAGCAGCTTAGCCGGGGGCTTGCCAGATACGCAGTATTTT. Its translation is CASSLAGGLPDTQYF. Complete variable domain (other parts from reference TRBV7-2 and TRBJ2-3): GAGVSQSPSNKVTEKGKDVELRCDPISGHTALYWYRQSLGQGLEFLIYFQGNSAPDKSGLPSDRFSAERTGGSVSTLTIQRTQQEDSAVYLCASSLAGGLPDTQYFGPGTRLTVL.

Only a few counts were recorded for this clonotype. The chain carries TRBV2 and TRBJ2-5; D is unclear. This CDR3 has 13 amino acids. Trimming shortened V by 4 bases and J by 5 bases, and 11 bases separated the two germline ends. The germline gives CDR1 SNHLY, CDR2 FYNNEI. The CDR3: CASSGSHRETQYF. CDR3 in DNA: TGTGCCAGCAGTGGATCCCATCGGGAGACCCAGTACTTC. Looking up the rest from reference TRBV2 and TRBJ2-5 gives the full variable domain: EPEVTQTPSHQVTQMGQEVILRCVPISNHLYFYWYRQILGQKVEFLVSFYNNEISEKSEIFDDQFSVERPDGSNFTLKIRSTKLEDSAMYFCASSGSHRETQYFGPGTRLLVL.

This clonotype has more than one count but fewer than ten. The rearrangement links TRBV29-1 to TRBJ1-1; no clear D. There are 15 residues in the CDR3. V gave up 0 bases and J gave up 0 bases, with 11 bases separating them. Germline V CDR1 and CDR2: SQVTM, ANQGSEA. CDR3 nucleotides: TGCAGCGTTGAAGATCGAGGACGCGTGAACACTGAAGCTTTCTTT. Its translation is CSVEDRGRVNTEAFF.

This chain connects TRBV29-1 to TRBJ2-5, with 10 bases that match TRBD2. The CDR3 has 14 amino acids. After removal of 4 bases from V and 1 base from J, the junction contained 3 bases not matched to a gene. CDR1 and CDR2 (germline): SQVTM, ANQGSEA. In DNA form, the CDR3 reads TGCAGCGTTGGGATAGCGGGGGGCCAAGAGACCCAGTACTTC. Amino acid sequence: CSVGIAGGQETQYF.

V and J are TRBV3-1 and TRBJ2-1, with D hard to call. Trimming left V 0 bases short and J 9 bases short, with 3 bases between. The CDR3 has 11 residues. CDR1 is LGHDT, CDR2 YNNKEL, per germline (reference sequence). The CDR3 spells CASSQEVEQFF. The CDR3 DNA sequence: TGTGCCAGCAGCCAAGAAGTTGAGCAGTTCTTC.

This clonotype was seen only a few times. V usage is TRBV7-2 and J usage is TRBJ2-2; 7 nucleotides align to TRBD1. The germline CDR1 and CDR2 sequences are SGHTA and FQGNSA. The CDR3 has 16 residues. J was trimmed by 4 bases and V by 5 bases; bases with no gene match: 10. CDR3 protein: CASSPRTGSSTGELFF. Here the CDR3 DNA reads TGTGCCAGCAGCCCAAGGACAGGCAGCTCCACCGGGGAGCTGTTTTTT.

This clonotype was found a few times. The CDR3 DNA is TGTGCCAGCAGCCAAGATAGCCGGACTAGCGGGAGTAATGAGCAGTTCTTC. Translation: CASSQDSRTSGSNEQFF. V and J are TRBV4-2 and TRBJ2-1; 13 bases map to TRBD2. The CDR3 has 17 amino acids. J lost 7 bases, V lost 0 bases, and 6 bases had no gene match. Germline V gene data show CDR1 as LGHNA and CDR2 as YNFKEQ.

This clonotype was seen a few times. The chain links TRBV6-1 to TRBJ2-2; tentatively, D is TRBD1 or TRBD2 (6 bases each). V lost 8 bases to trimming and J lost 4 bases, with 14 bases between them. From germline, CDR1 is MNHNS and CDR2 SASEGT. The CDR3 is made up of 14 amino acids. CDR3: CASRWGAGTGELFF. CDR3 coding DNA: TGTGCCAGCCGGTGGGGGGCGGGCACCGGGGAGCTGTTTTTT.